These 2 T cell receptor beta chains share one sample of origin, sequenced in a study of T-cell reconstitution after alpha-beta-depleted transplantation in children (dated by TCRdb to the mid-2010s). The library was built by means of PCR. Data came from an Illumina HiSeq 2500. TCR libraries were prepared with molecular barcoding, using unique molecular identifiers to normalize TCRbeta repertoire quantification. TCRdb passed the public sequencing reads through fastp at Q25 and MiXCR, retaining productive beta sequences. Rows merge per CDR3 protein into single entries with the most common DNA and genes. The sample includes roughly 220,000 distinct CDR3 sequences, with about 9.6% observed a single time. The ten largest clones take up approximately 4.7% of the sample. Sequencing used PBMCs from the stem cell graft donor, obtained from the stem cell graft. These receptors all come from a human donor who donated a stem cell graft to a child with SCID.

This clonotype was observed at least ten times. V and J are TRBV7-2 and TRBJ2-3; 10 nucleotides match TRBD2. J gave up 4 bases and V 8 bases, and 6 bases lay outside the gene matches. From germline, CDR1 is SGHTA and CDR2 FQGNSA. The CDR3 consists of 14 residues. The CDR3 spells CASALAGRADTQYF. The DNA of the CDR3 is TGTGCCAGCGCACTAGCGGGGCGGGCAGATACGCAGTATTTT. Combining the CDR3 with reference TRBV7-2 and TRBJ2-3 gives the whole variable domain GAGVSQSPSNKVTEKGKDVELRCDPISGHTALYWYRQSLGQGLEFLIYFQGNSAPDKSGLPSDRFSAERTGGSVSTLTIQRTQQEDSAVYLCASALAGRADTQYFGPGTRLTVL.

The table lists this clonotype with many counts. The chain couples TRBV29-1 to TRBJ2-5; no firm D call. Germline values: CDR1 SQVTM, CDR2 ANQGSEA. The germline V and J ends were trimmed by 6 bases and 4 bases, with 9 bases remaining between them. The CDR3 length is 11 residues. CDR3 DNA: TGCAGCGTGCGGTCTTTAGAGACCCAGTACTTC. Its protein product is CSVRSLETQYF.